The 15 T cell receptor beta chains below all came from one sample that was sequenced in a study of T-cell reconstitution after alpha-beta-depleted transplantation in children. Preparation of the TCRbeta library involved a method that used unique molecular identifiers. TCRdb re-called the PCR reads with MiXCR, one entry per CDR3 protein. The sample lists 700,000 or so distinct CDR3 sequences, roughly 13% occurring once. Specimen: PBMCs, collected before TCRalphabeta/CD19-depleted stem cell transplant. Receptors originate from a girl under 10 years old with congenital amegakaryocytic thrombocytopenia, due to receive a stem cell transplant.

The chain combines TRBV5-1 with TRBJ2-7; TRBD1 or TRBD2 may be the D gene (5 bases each). The CDR3 contains 14 residues. The germline V and J ends were trimmed by 4 bases and 2 bases, with 13 bases remaining between them. Germline CDR1 is SGHRS and CDR2 is YFSETQ. In DNA, the CDR3 is TGCGCCAGCAGCCGCAGGGACGGAACCTACGAGCAGTACTTC. It codes for CASSRRDGTYEQYF.

This clonotype was seen ten or more times. The rearrangement uses TRBV5-1 and TRBJ1-2, with D unresolved. The CDR3 extends over 15 amino acids. V dropped 4 bases and J dropped 4 bases, with 17 bases sitting between them. CDR1 is SGHRS and CDR2 is YFSETQ in the germline V gene. The CDR3 region is CASSLSAVALYGYTF. CDR3 DNA sequence: TGCGCCAGCAGCCTGAGCGCAGTTGCGCTCTATGGCTACACCTTC.

Many counts were recorded for this clonotype. The V and J genes are TRBV12-3 or TRBV12-4 and TRBJ1-5; the match to TRBD1 covers 7 bases. CDR3 length equals 14 residues. V dropped 5 bases and J dropped 4; count of bases not matched to a gene: 5. CDR3: CASSPWDRNQPQHF. In DNA form, the CDR3 reads TGTGCCAGCAGTCCGTGGGACAGAAATCAGCCCCAGCATTTT.

Ten or more counts support this clonotype. The V call is TRBV28, the J call TRBJ2-1; D remains unclear. Trimming took off 1 base at V and 0 bases at J, with 13 bases between the two ends. From germline, CDR1 is MDHEN and CDR2 SYDVKM. This CDR3 region has 17 residues. CDR3 region: CASSLSTSSGSYNEQFF. DNA for the CDR3: TGTGCCAGCAGTTTATCAACCTCTAGTGGCTCCTACAATGAGCAGTTCTTC.

This clonotype was detected ten times or more. V and J are TRBV20-1 and TRBJ2-5, with 7 positions matching TRBD2. Germline values: CDR1 DFQATT, CDR2 SNEGSKA (reference sequence). With V trimmed by 6 bases and J by 1 base, 14 bases remained unmatched. The CDR3 covers 16 residues. Here the CDR3 DNA reads TGCAGTGCCTCACTAGCGCCTAACGCCTTCCAAGAGACCCAGTACTTC. Translating gives CSASLAPNAFQETQYF.

This clonotype has a handful of counts. The chain couples TRBV11-3 to TRBJ2-1; D call uncertain. With 3 bases removed from V and 9 bases from J, the gap between germline ends came to 9 bases. Germline V CDR1 and CDR2: SGHNT, YENEEA. This CDR3 spans 12 amino acids. CDR3 loop: CASSLGKSEQFF. In DNA, the CDR3 is TGTGCCAGCAGCTTGGGGAAGAGTGAGCAGTTCTTC.

This chain uses TRBV5-1 with TRBJ1-5, with a weak D call TRBD1 (6 bases). The CDR3 spans 15 residues. Germline-derived CDR1 and CDR2 are SGHRS and YFSETQ. V lost 0 bases and J lost 4, with 11 bases in between. Written as DNA, the CDR3 is TGCGCCAGCAGCTTGGATCAGGGGTTGAATCAGCCCCAGCATTTT. This sequence encodes CASSLDQGLNQPQHF.

This clonotype was detected many times. V and J are TRBV5-5 and TRBJ2-3, with a tentative D call TRBD1 (6 bases). Trimming shortened V by 0 bases and J by 2 bases, and 13 bases separated the two germline ends. The CDR3 runs 16 residues. Germline lookup yields CDR1 SGHKS and CDR2 YYEKEE (reference sequence). The CDR3 DNA is TGTGCCAGCAGCTTGGCAGGGGATATGGACACAGATACGCAGTATTTT. Its protein product is CASSLAGDMDTDTQYF.

At least ten counts were recorded for this clonotype. DNA of the CDR3: TGCGCCAGCAGCCAGGTTGACAGGGAAGAGACCCAGTACTTC. Translated: CASSQVDREETQYF. The chain uses TRBV4-1 and TRBJ2-5; 7 bases map to TRBD1. Germline V CDR1 and CDR2: MGHRA, YSYEKL. The CDR3 runs 14 residues. J was trimmed by 3 bases and V by 3 bases; bases with no gene match: 4.

This clonotype appeared many times. This chain joins TRBV5-1 and TRBJ1-5; no reliable D call. The V and J ends lost 0 bases and 6 bases respectively, with 13 bases between them. The germline V gene encodes CDR1 SGHRS and CDR2 YFSETQ. This CDR3 spans 15 amino acids. This chain's CDR3 is CASSLEGRPSQPQHF. The CDR3 DNA follows: TGCGCCAGCAGCTTGGAAGGCAGACCGTCTCAGCCCCAGCATTTT. Full variable domain (outside the CDR3, taken from reference TRBV5-1 and TRBJ1-5): KAGVTQTPRYLIKTRGQQVTLSCSPISGHRSVSWYQQTPGQGLQFLFEYFSETQRNKGNFPGRFSGRQFSNSRSEMNVSTLELGDSALYLCASSLEGRPSQPQHFGDGTRLSIL.

This clonotype was recorded at least ten times. The chain employs TRBV20-1 and TRBJ2-1, with D possibly matching TRBD2 (6 bases). From germline, CDR1 is DFQATT and CDR2 SNEGSKA (reference sequence). The CDR3 extends over 15 amino acids. V dropped 3 bases and J dropped 3 bases, with 15 bases sitting between them. The CDR3: CSASAPGTGYNEQFF. The CDR3 DNA sequence: TGCAGTGCTAGCGCTCCCGGGACTGGCTACAATGAGCAGTTCTTC.

The chain carries TRBV4-1 and TRBJ2-1; D tentatively reads TRBD1 or TRBD2 (5 bases each). Between the trimmed V and J ends, which lost 1 base and 11 bases, there was a span of 18 bases. There are 15 residues in the CDR3. Looked up from germline, CDR1 is MGHRA and CDR2 is YSYEKL. DNA of the CDR3: TGCGCCAGCAGCCAAGCCGCCGGGACCTCCACCCAGCAGTTCTTC. Protein product: CASSQAAGTSTQQFF.

The chain recombines TRBV5-1 with TRBJ1-5, with a possible D match to TRBD1 (5 bases). Trimming shortened V by 0 bases and J by 0 bases, and 10 bases separated the two germline ends. Germline V gene data show CDR1 as SGHRS and CDR2 as YFSETQ. The CDR3 spans 16 residues. The CDR3 reads CASSLVWGNSNQPQHF. CDR3 in DNA: TGCGCCAGCAGCTTGGTTTGGGGGAATAGCAATCAGCCCCAGCATTTT.

The rearrangement links TRBV29-1 to TRBJ1-2; maybe TRBD1 (5 bases). CDR3 length: 12 residues. The V end was cut by 6 bases, the J end by 8 bases, with 16 bases between. Per germline, CDR1 SQVTM and CDR2 ANQGSEA. The CDR3 coding sequence is TGCAGCGTCCCAGACGGGGCCCAAGGCTACACCTTC. Encoded protein: CSVPDGAQGYTF.

This clonotype has only a few counts. The CDR3 loop is CASSLGIGSPATF. Written as DNA, the CDR3 is TGTGCCAGCAGTTTAGGAATAGGCTCCCCTGCCACCTTC. The genes are TRBV27 and TRBJ1-2, with no clear D. CDR3 length equals 13 residues. Germline CDR1 and CDR2: MNHEY and SMNVEV (reference sequence). The ends were cut back, 2 bases at V and 13 bases at J, with 17 bases in the middle.